This section outlines one T cell receptor beta chain sequence together with its context. This sample includes further DNA sequences coding for the same CDR3. This entry comes from a study of shared clonotypes between healthy human individuals. Profiled with immunoSEQ multiplex PCR; TCRdb holds only in-frame clones, not every one. The sample includes about 1.1 million clones, 70% to 80% of them seen just once. Trimming removed 3 bases at V and 4 bases at J, with 7 bases between. The CDR3 runs 13 residues. Germline V gives CDR1 MNHNS, CDR2 SASEGT. Sequencing was carried out using memory CD4+ T cells from PBMCs. Stated subset: CD45RA-negative fraction. The rearrangement joins TRBV6-1 to TRBJ1-5; D is unresolved. This receptor was obtained from a man aged 18 to 29 in good health. Some clones in this sample may be carry-over from other donors' samples. The CDR3 bases are TGTGCCAGCAGTGAGGTGCAGAATCAGCCCCAGCATTTT. As protein: CASSEVQNQPQHF.